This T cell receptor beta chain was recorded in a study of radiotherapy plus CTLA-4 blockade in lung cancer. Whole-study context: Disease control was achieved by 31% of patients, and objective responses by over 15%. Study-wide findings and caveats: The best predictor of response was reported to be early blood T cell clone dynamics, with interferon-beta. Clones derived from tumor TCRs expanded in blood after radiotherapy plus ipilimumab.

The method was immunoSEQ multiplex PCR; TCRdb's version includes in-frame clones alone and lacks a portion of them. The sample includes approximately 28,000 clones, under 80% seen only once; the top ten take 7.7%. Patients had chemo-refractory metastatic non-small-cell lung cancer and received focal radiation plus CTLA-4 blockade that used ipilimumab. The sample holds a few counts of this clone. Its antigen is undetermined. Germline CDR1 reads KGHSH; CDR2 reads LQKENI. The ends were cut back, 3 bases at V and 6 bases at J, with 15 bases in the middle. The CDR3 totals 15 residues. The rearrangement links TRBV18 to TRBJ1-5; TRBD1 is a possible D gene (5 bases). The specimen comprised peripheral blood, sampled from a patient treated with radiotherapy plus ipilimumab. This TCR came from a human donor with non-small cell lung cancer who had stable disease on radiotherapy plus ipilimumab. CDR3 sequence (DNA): TGTGCCAGCTCACCGGCGGGAGGGGCGGCTCAGCCCCAGCATTTT. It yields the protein CASSPAGGAAQPQHF.